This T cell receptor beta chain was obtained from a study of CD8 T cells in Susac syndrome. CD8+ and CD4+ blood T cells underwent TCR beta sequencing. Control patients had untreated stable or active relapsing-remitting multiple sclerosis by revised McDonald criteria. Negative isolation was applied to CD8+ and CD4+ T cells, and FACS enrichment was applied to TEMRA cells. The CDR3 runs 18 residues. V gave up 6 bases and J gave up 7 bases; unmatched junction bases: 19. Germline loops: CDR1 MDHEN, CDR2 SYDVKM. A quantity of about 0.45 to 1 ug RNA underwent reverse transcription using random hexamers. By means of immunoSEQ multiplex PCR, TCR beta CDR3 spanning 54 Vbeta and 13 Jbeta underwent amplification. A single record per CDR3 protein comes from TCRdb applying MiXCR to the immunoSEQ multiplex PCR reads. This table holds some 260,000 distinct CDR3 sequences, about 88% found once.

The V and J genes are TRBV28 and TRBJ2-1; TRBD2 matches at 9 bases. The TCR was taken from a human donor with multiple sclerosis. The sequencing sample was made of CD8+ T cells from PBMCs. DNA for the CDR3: TGTGCCAGCAGATTGTTAAGTCAAGCGGGAGGCACCATGAATGAGCAGTTCTTC. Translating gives CASRLLSQAGGTMNEQFF.